What follows are 15 T cell receptor beta chains derived from one specimen sequenced in a study of CD8 T cells in Susac syndrome. Reverse transcription used about 0.45 to 1 ug RNA and random hexamers. Each CDR3 protein gets one entry after TCRdb re-called the immunoSEQ multiplex PCR reads with MiXCR. The data contain tens of thousands of distinct CDR3 sequences, 85% to 95% of them seen just once; the ten biggest clones take up approximately 0.47%. Sample: CD8+ T cells from PBMCs. The receptors shown here come from a human donor with Susac syndrome.

The chain couples TRBV30 to TRBJ2-3, with D possibly being TRBD1 (6 bases). Per the germline V gene, CDR1 is GTSNPN and CDR2 is SVGIG (reference sequence). The CDR3 has 14 amino acids. The ends were cut back, 7 bases at V and 0 bases at J, with 14 bases in the middle. CDR3 loop: CASTGPWSTDTQYF. In DNA form, the CDR3 reads TGTGCCTCTACAGGGCCCTGGAGCACAGATACGCAGTATTTT.

CDR3 residues: CSARLADTDTQYF. Written as DNA, the CDR3 is TGCAGTGCGCGACTAGCGGACACAGATACGCAGTATTTT. The chain couples TRBV20-1 to TRBJ2-3; 9 nucleotides agree with TRBD2. V lost 6 bases to trimming and J lost 2 bases; unmatched junction nucleotides: 3. The CDR3 covers 13 residues. Germline CDR1 reads DFQATT; CDR2 reads SNEGSKA (reference sequence).

The chain links TRBV18 to TRBJ2-7, with 7 bases fitting TRBD1. V lost 2 bases to trimming and J lost 7 bases; unmatched junction nucleotides: 8. Germline CDR1 is KGHSH and CDR2 is LQKENI. The CDR3 is made up of 14 amino acids. The CDR3 DNA reads as TGTGCCAGCTCACCATCCGGGACAGCGAATGAGCAGTACTTC. Amino acids: CASSPSGTANEQYF.

V usage is TRBV9 and J usage is TRBJ1-6; TRBD1 matches 10 bases. The CDR3 runs to 15 residues. Per germline, CDR1 SGDLS and CDR2 YYNGEE. J lost 10 bases, V lost 0 bases, and 4 bases had no gene match. Here the CDR3 DNA reads TGTGCCAGCAGCGTAGAAGGGACAGGGGAATCACCCCTCCACTTT. It yields the protein CASSVEGTGESPLHF.

This chain uses TRBV30 with TRBJ2-7; 9 bases are a match to TRBD1. CDR1 is GTSNPN and CDR2 is SVGIG in the germline V gene (reference sequence). This CDR3 contains 12 residues. J lost 3 bases, V lost 8 bases, and 5 bases had no gene match. CDR3 region: CAGGQGGYEQYF. CDR3 nucleotides: TGTGCCGGGGGACAGGGAGGCTACGAGCAGTACTTC. The variable domain in full, with the rest retrieved from reference TRBV30 and TRBJ2-7, is SQTIHQWPATLVQPVGSPLSLECTVEGTSNPNLYWYRQAAGRGLQLLFYSVGIGQISSEVPQNLSASRPQDRQFILSSKKLLLSDSGFYLCAGGQGGYEQYFGPGTRLTVT.

The chain joins TRBV28 to TRBJ2-7, with D uncertain. V lost 7 bases, J lost 3 bases, and 13 bases lay in between. This CDR3 region has 13 residues. Germline V gene sequence: CDR1 MDHEN, CDR2 SYDVKM. CDR3: CASTTPEIYEQYF. CDR3 in DNA: TGTGCCAGCACAACACCGGAAATCTACGAGCAGTACTTC.

This rearrangement joins TRBV13 to TRBJ2-3; possible D gene TRBD2, 6 bases. V dropped 0 bases and J dropped 4 bases, with 11 bases sitting between them. The CDR3 consists of 15 residues. The V gene's germline CDR1 is PRHDT and CDR2 FYEKMQ (reference sequence). CDR3 DNA: TGTGCCAGCAGCTTAGGCCGGCGGGACCCAGATACGCAGTATTTT. This gives the protein CASSLGRRDPDTQYF.

The chain carries TRBV7-9 and TRBJ2-7, with no clear D. The germline V gene encodes CDR1 SEHNR and CDR2 FQNEAQ (reference sequence). V lost 5 bases and J 6 bases, leaving 14 bases between the germline ends. CDR3 size: 13 residues. CDR3 in DNA: TGTGCCAGCAGCGACCCGACGGCTTTCGAGCAGTACTTC. Translation: CASSDPTAFEQYF.

This sequence joins TRBV27 and TRBJ2-5; possibly TRBD2 for D (7 bases). From germline, CDR1 is MNHEY and CDR2 SMNVEV (reference sequence). V lost 2 bases and J 5 bases, leaving 18 bases between the germline ends. This CDR3 spans 16 amino acids. The CDR3 loop is CASSLRGGRLGETQYF. CDR3 DNA sequence: TGTGCCAGCAGTTTAAGGGGGGGCCGACTAGGGGAGACCCAGTACTTC.

J is TRBJ1-5 and V is TRBV7-9; no clear D gene. This CDR3 is built from 13 residues. Trimming left V 0 bases short and J 5 bases short, with 5 bases between. Germline loops: CDR1 SEHNR, CDR2 FQNEAQ (reference sequence). The CDR3 sequence is CASSLAWDQPQHF. The CDR3 DNA follows: TGTGCCAGCAGCTTAGCTTGGGATCAGCCCCAGCATTTT. The complete variable domain, with remaining parts taken from reference TRBV7-9 and TRBJ1-5, reads DTGVSQNPRHKITKRGQNVTFRCDPISEHNRLYWYRQTLGQGPEFLTYFQNEAQLEKSRLLSDRFSAERPKGSFSTLEIQRTEQGDSAMYLCASSLAWDQPQHFGDGTRLSIL.

The chain recombines TRBV7-9 with TRBJ2-7; D may be TRBD2 (6 bases). Deletions cut 5 bases from V and 1 base from J, with 15 bases between. The CDR3 extends over 15 amino acids. Germline V gene data show CDR1 as SEHNR and CDR2 as FQNEAQ (reference sequence). CDR3 amino acids: CASSLVPAGSYEQYF. For the CDR3, the DNA is TGTGCCAGCAGCCTAGTCCCGGCGGGGTCCTACGAGCAGTACTTC.

The gene calls are TRBV4-3 and TRBJ1-2, with D hard to call. The germline CDR1 and CDR2 sequences are LGHNA and YSLEER. The CDR3 runs to 15 residues. Deletions cut 0 bases from V and 6 bases from J, with 14 bases between. The CDR3: CASSQEIGFVDGYTF. The CDR3 DNA reads as TGCGCCAGCAGCCAAGAAATAGGTTTTGTTGATGGCTACACCTTC.

J is TRBJ2-3 and V is TRBV5-1, with D hard to call. The CDR3 runs to 12 residues. Germline lookup yields CDR1 SGHRS and CDR2 YFSETQ. V lost 5 bases to trimming and J lost 2 bases, with 6 bases between them. Here the CDR3 DNA reads TGCGCCAGCAGGAAGGCCACAGATACGCAGTATTTT. This gives the protein CASRKATDTQYF.

The CDR3 region is CAWSLGQGGQPQHF. The CDR3 coding sequence is TGTGCCTGGAGTTTAGGACAGGGGGGGCAGCCCCAGCATTTT. The chain combines TRBV30 with TRBJ1-5; TRBD1 matches 10 bases. Germline loops: CDR1 GTSNPN, CDR2 SVGIG (reference sequence). Losses at the gene ends were 2 bases for V and 7 bases for J; bases not matched to a gene: 5. The CDR3 runs 14 residues.

The chain combines TRBV29-1 with TRBJ2-7; the D gene is possibly TRBD2 (6 bases). The germline V gene has CDR1 SQVTM and CDR2 ANQGSEA. Trimming removed 6 bases at V and 2 bases at J, with 11 bases between. CDR3 length: 12 amino acids. CDR3 amino acids: CSVGTPPYEQYF. CDR3 DNA: TGCAGCGTCGGGACTCCCCCCTACGAGCAGTACTTC.